Below, 2 T cell receptor beta chains from the same sample are listed, as sequenced in a study of T cell changes during pregnancy in multiple sclerosis. TCRdb's copy holds only in-frame clones and misses some; the assay was immunoSEQ multiplex PCR. The repertoire holds about 75,000 clones, with over 85% as singletons. This specimen consisted of CD4+ T cells from peripheral blood mononuclear cells, obtained after pregnancy. The origin of the receptors is a female donor with multiple sclerosis, enrolled in a pregnancy study.

The chain carries TRBV7-2 and TRBJ1-5; 10 bases are a match to TRBD1. J lost 7 bases, V lost 4 bases, and 7 bases had no gene match. The CDR3 totals 15 residues. Germline loops: CDR1 SGHTA, CDR2 FQGNSA. The CDR3 region has the DNA TGTGCCAGCAGCTCGAGACAGGGGGCTCGACAGCCCCAGCATTTT. Protein: CASSSRQGARQPQHF.

This chain links TRBV7-2 with TRBJ2-1, with 8 bases fitting TRBD2. The CDR3 totals 14 residues. The V segment lost 5 bases and the J segment 6 bases; nucleotides outside the gene matches: 6. Germline CDR1 SGHTA, CDR2 FQGNSA. DNA of the CDR3: TGTGCCAGCAGCAGAGATGGGACTAGCAATGAGCAGTTCTTC. As protein: CASSRDGTSNEQFF.